This entry concerns a single TCR beta chain. At one end the junction does not follow the germline gene, possibly because of a read error. Germline CDR1 is LGHDT and CDR2 is YNNKEL (reference sequence). The CDR3 covers 13 residues. This sample was included in a study of blood T cell repertoires in COVID-19. Generated by immunoSEQ multiplex PCR, the TCRdb table keeps only in-frame clones and is missing some. Among tens of thousands of clones listed, about 90% were seen once. This clonotype originated in a woman at least 80 years old with COVID-19, enrolled during active disease. Sequenced input: peripheral blood. The V and J genes are TRBV3-1 (or the pseudogene TRBV3-2) and TRBJ2-7; possibly TRBD1 for D (5 bases). CDR3 nucleotides: TGTGCCAGCAGCCAACGGTCTGGGCAGGGTCGGGACTTC. Protein product: CASSQRSGQGRDF.